These T cell receptor beta chains were read from a single sample in a study of cytomegalovirus exposure and HLA in healthy donors. The method was immunoSEQ multiplex PCR; TCRdb's version includes in-frame clones alone and lacks a portion of them. The sample yields tens of thousands of clones, roughly 78% seen once. Sequencing input: PBMCs. The source of these receptors is a male donor in good health and CMV-seropositive. The CDR3 runs from the conserved cysteine through the conserved F or W. Each record gives: clone size, V gene, D gene, J gene, CDR3 protein, CDR3 DNA. A D gene is named only where the DNA matches it firmly. Part of the rows lack a size; the others show once, few, many or a class for expanded clones.

clone size: once
V gene: TRBV27
D gene: TRBD2
J gene: TRBJ2-1
CDR3 protein: CASSKAGTSGVAYNEQFF
CDR3 DNA: TGTGCCAGCAGTAAGGCCGGGACTAGCGGGGTGGCCTACAATGAGCAGTTCTTC

clone size: few
V gene: TRBV6-4
D gene: -
J gene: TRBJ1-5
CDR3 protein: CASSDFGGSNQPQHF
CDR3 DNA: TGTGCCAGCAGTGACTTCGGAGGTAGCAATCAGCCCCAGCATTTT

clone size: few
V gene: TRBV5-6
D gene: -
J gene: TRBJ2-6
CDR3 protein: CASSLGTRSSGANVLTF
CDR3 DNA: TGTGCCAGCAGCTTGGGGACACGAAGTTCTGGGGCCAACGTCCTGACTTTC

clone size: -
V gene: TRBV10-3
D gene: -
J gene: TRBJ1-5
CDR3 protein: CAISVPGTNQPQHF
CDR3 DNA: TGTGCCATCAGTGTACCGGGAACTAACCAGCCCCAGCATTTT

clone size: -
V gene: TRBV7-2
D gene: TRBD2
J gene: TRBJ2-7
CDR3 protein: CASSPGLAGYEQYF
CDR3 DNA: TGTGCCAGCAGCCCGGGACTAGCGGGGTACGAGCAGTACTTC

clone size: -
V gene: TRBV28
D gene: -
J gene: TRBJ1-5
CDR3 protein: CASSAGNGNQPQHF
CDR3 DNA: TGTGCCAGCAGTGCGGGTAATGGCAATCAGCCCCAGCATTTT

clone size: -
V gene: TRBV9
D gene: TRBD2
J gene: TRBJ2-1
CDR3 protein: CASSVGGASGNEQFF
CDR3 DNA: TGTGCCAGCAGCGTAGGCGGCGCTAGCGGCAATGAGCAGTTCTTC

clone size: -
V gene: TRBV11-3
D gene: TRBD1
J gene: TRBJ2-2
CDR3 protein: CASSPPLGQGTGELFF
CDR3 DNA: TGTGCCAGCAGCCCCCCATTGGGACAGGGGACCGGGGAGCTGTTTTTT

clone size: -
V gene: TRBV2
D gene: -
J gene: TRBJ2-7
CDR3 protein: CASSDASSYEQYF
CDR3 DNA: TGTGCCAGCAGTGACGCTAGTTCCTACGAGCAGTACTTC

clone size: -
V gene: TRBV5-4
D gene: TRBD2
J gene: TRBJ2-1
CDR3 protein: CASTPALAAYNEQFF
CDR3 DNA: TGTGCCAGCACCCCAGCGCTAGCGGCCTACAATGAGCAGTTCTTC

clone size: -
V gene: TRBV5-1
D gene: TRBD2
J gene: TRBJ2-3
CDR3 protein: CASSLTSGSLDTQYF
CDR3 DNA: TGCGCCAGCAGCTTGACCAGCGGGAGTTTGGATACGCAGTATTTT

clone size: -
V gene: TRBV6-5
D gene: -
J gene: TRBJ1-2
CDR3 protein: CASSYDGNYGYTF
CDR3 DNA: TGTGCCAGCAGTTACGACGGGAACTATGGCTACACCTTC

clone size: -
V gene: TRBV2
D gene: TRBD1
J gene: TRBJ1-1
CDR3 protein: CASTRQGARGSNTEAFF
CDR3 DNA: TGTGCCAGCACGAGACAGGGGGCGCGTGGTTCCAACACTGAAGCTTTCTTT

clone size: -
V gene: TRBV6-5
D gene: -
J gene: TRBJ1-5
CDR3 protein: CASRRHRDLDQPQHF
CDR3 DNA: TGTGCCAGCAGACGACACAGGGACCTCGATCAGCCCCAGCATTTT

clone size: -
V gene: TRBV19
D gene: TRBD1
J gene: TRBJ1-1
CDR3 protein: CASDTGGITEAFF
CDR3 DNA: TGTGCCAGCGATACAGGGGGCATCACTGAAGCTTTCTTT

clone size: -
V gene: TRBV11-2
D gene: -
J gene: TRBJ2-7
CDR3 protein: CASSPAGVGEQYF
CDR3 DNA: TGTGCCAGCAGCCCAGCCGGGGTAGGCGAGCAGTACTTC

clone size: few
V gene: TRBV5-1
D gene: TRBD1
J gene: TRBJ1-4
CDR3 protein: CASSWGTGIDEKLFF
CDR3 DNA: TGCGCCAGCAGCTGGGGGACAGGGATCGATGAAAAACTGTTTTTT

clone size: -
V gene: TRBV6-5
D gene: TRBD1
J gene: TRBJ1-2
CDR3 protein: CASRIFQGGYYGYTF
CDR3 DNA: TGTGCCAGCAGAATCTTTCAGGGGGGTTACTATGGCTACACCTTC

clone size: -
V gene: TRBV5-1
D gene: TRBD2
J gene: TRBJ2-7
CDR3 protein: CASSTGLGSSDEQYF
CDR3 DNA: TGCGCCAGCAGCACCGGACTAGGGTCGTCGGACGAGCAGTACTTC

clone size: -
V gene: TRBV27
D gene: -
J gene: TRBJ2-7
CDR3 protein: CAVMGGLEQYF
CDR3 DNA: TGTGCAGTAATGGGGGGGCTTGAGCAGTACTTC

clone size: few
V gene: TRBV5-4
D gene: -
J gene: TRBJ1-4
CDR3 protein: CASSLNNNEKLFF
CDR3 DNA: TGTGCCAGCAGCTTGAACAACAATGAAAAACTGTTTTTT

clone size: -
V gene: TRBV9
D gene: -
J gene: TRBJ1-4
CDR3 protein: CASSVGRGLNEKLFF
CDR3 DNA: TGTGCCAGCAGCGTAGGGAGGGGCCTTAATGAAAAACTGTTTTTT

clone size: -
V gene: TRBV9
D gene: -
J gene: TRBJ1-5
CDR3 protein: CASSGRPGWAQHF
CDR3 DNA: TGTGCCAGCAGCGGGCGCCCGGGGTGGGCCCAGCATTTT

clone size: -
V gene: TRBV5-1
D gene: -
J gene: TRBJ1-1
CDR3 protein: CASSLAVNTEAFF
CDR3 DNA: TGCGCCAGCAGCCTGGCCGTCAACACTGAAGCTTTCTTT

clone size: -
V gene: TRBV18
D gene: TRBD1
J gene: TRBJ1-2
CDR3 protein: CASSPDRGLSGYTF
CDR3 DNA: TGTGCCAGCTCCCCCGACAGGGGTCTCTCTGGCTACACCTTC

clone size: -
V gene: TRBV28
D gene: TRBD1
J gene: TRBJ2-7
CDR3 protein: CASSSQGAYEQYF
CDR3 DNA: TGTGCCAGCAGTTCACAGGGGGCCTACGAGCAGTACTTC

clone size: -
V gene: TRBV27
D gene: -
J gene: TRBJ2-3
CDR3 protein: CASSLQGNTQYF
CDR3 DNA: TGTGCCAGCAGTCTCCAGGGGAATACGCAGTATTTT

clone size: -
V gene: TRBV2
D gene: TRBD1
J gene: TRBJ1-6
CDR3 protein: CASTTRDREGSPLHF
CDR3 DNA: TGTGCCAGCACTACCCGGGACAGGGAAGGATCACCCCTCCACTTT

clone size: -
V gene: TRBV2
D gene: TRBD1
J gene: TRBJ1-6
CDR3 protein: CASSGGTGRNSPLHF
CDR3 DNA: TGTGCCAGCAGTGGGGGGACAGGGCGTAATTCACCCCTCCACTTT

clone size: -
V gene: TRBV10-3
D gene: TRBD1
J gene: TRBJ2-1
CDR3 protein: CAISGSQGTYNEQFF
CDR3 DNA: TGTGCCATCAGTGGGTCACAGGGGACCTACAATGAGCAGTTCTTC

clone size: -
V gene: TRBV7-8
D gene: -
J gene: TRBJ2-7
CDR3 protein: CASSLAPGEYYEQYF
CDR3 DNA: TGTGCCAGCAGCTTAGCGCCGGGGGAATACTACGAGCAGTACTTC

clone size: -
V gene: TRBV4-2
D gene: -
J gene: TRBJ1-6
CDR3 protein: CASSQEGRGNSPLHF
CDR3 DNA: TGTGCCAGCAGCCAAGAAGGTAGGGGGAATTCACCCCTCCACTTT

clone size: -
V gene: TRBV30
D gene: TRBD2
J gene: TRBJ2-7
CDR3 protein: CAWSVGGGSYEQYF
CDR3 DNA: TGTGCCTGGAGTGTAGGCGGGGGGAGCTACGAGCAGTACTTC

clone size: few
V gene: TRBV10-2
D gene: -
J gene: TRBJ1-4
CDR3 protein: CASSPRAGFATNEKLFF
CDR3 DNA: TGCGCCAGCAGTCCACGTGCGGGATTTGCAACTAATGAAAAACTGTTTTTT

clone size: -
V gene: TRBV30
D gene: TRBD1
J gene: TRBJ2-7
CDR3 protein: CAWGRDSYEQYF
CDR3 DNA: TGTGCCTGGGGCCGGGACAGCTACGAGCAGTACTTC

clone size: -
V gene: TRBV5-1
D gene: TRBD1
J gene: TRBJ2-4
CDR3 protein: CASSKPHGTEGNIQYF
CDR3 DNA: TGCGCCAGCAGTAAGCCCCACGGGACAGAAGGAAACATTCAGTACTTC

clone size: -
V gene: TRBV7-9
D gene: TRBD1
J gene: TRBJ2-2
CDR3 protein: CASSKTGNGELFF
CDR3 DNA: TGTGCCAGCAGCAAGACAGGGAACGGGGAGCTGTTTTTT

clone size: -
V gene: TRBV30
D gene: TRBD1
J gene: TRBJ1-1
CDR3 protein: CAWRTGGTEAFF
CDR3 DNA: TGTGCCTGGAGAACAGGGGGCACTGAAGCTTTCTTT

clone size: -
V gene: TRBV10-3
D gene: TRBD2
J gene: TRBJ2-5
CDR3 protein: CAISENGRAVETQYF
CDR3 DNA: TGTGCCATCAGTGAGAACGGGAGGGCCGTCGAGACCCAGTACTTC

clone size: once
V gene: TRBV5-8
D gene: TRBD2
J gene: TRBJ2-3
CDR3 protein: CASSRGNKQRGGSDTQYF
CDR3 DNA: TGTGCCAGCAGCCGGGGAAACAAACAGCGGGGGGGATCAGATACGCAGTATTTT

clone size: -
V gene: TRBV15
D gene: TRBD1
J gene: TRBJ1-5
CDR3 protein: CATSATGVYSNQPQHF
CDR3 DNA: TGTGCCACCAGCGCAACAGGGGTCTATAGCAATCAGCCCCAGCATTTT

clone size: -
V gene: TRBV28
D gene: -
J gene: TRBJ2-2
CDR3 protein: CASSFSYWELFF
CDR3 DNA: TGTGCCAGCAGTTTTAGTTACTGGGAGCTGTTTTTT

clone size: once
V gene: TRBV30
D gene: -
J gene: TRBJ1-6
CDR3 protein: CAWKWAGLNSPLHF
CDR3 DNA: TGTGCCTGGAAATGGGCAGGGCTAAATTCACCCCTCCACTTT

clone size: -
V gene: TRBV6-6
D gene: TRBD2
J gene: TRBJ2-7
CDR3 protein: CASSRMTSGVEQYF
CDR3 DNA: TGTGCCAGCAGTCGGATGACTAGCGGGGTCGAGCAGTACTTC

clone size: -
V gene: TRBV9
D gene: -
J gene: TRBJ1-2
CDR3 protein: CASSVTENYGYTF
CDR3 DNA: TGTGCCAGCAGCGTAACAGAGAACTATGGCTACACCTTC

clone size: few
V gene: TRBV5-3
D gene: -
J gene: TRBJ2-4
CDR3 protein: CARKVPGAGNQNIQYF
CDR3 DNA: TGTGCCAGAAAAGTCCCTGGGGCGGGGAACCAAAACATTCAGTACTTC

clone size: -
V gene: TRBV7-9
D gene: -
J gene: TRBJ1-1
CDR3 protein: CAGSLVWGRVNTEAFF
CDR3 DNA: TGTGCCGGCAGCTTAGTGTGGGGCAGGGTGAACACTGAAGCTTTCTTT

clone size: -
V gene: TRBV29-1
D gene: -
J gene: TRBJ2-7
CDR3 protein: CSVETDVYEQYF
CDR3 DNA: TGCAGCGTTGAGACAGACGTCTACGAGCAGTACTTC

clone size: few
V gene: TRBV19
D gene: -
J gene: TRBJ1-1
CDR3 protein: CASSMGDMWNTEAFF
CDR3 DNA: TGTGCCAGTAGTATGGGGGACATGTGGAACACTGAAGCTTTCTTT

clone size: -
V gene: TRBV11-1
D gene: -
J gene: TRBJ2-5
CDR3 protein: CASSLSRGTQYF
CDR3 DNA: TGTGCCAGCAGCTTATCTAGGGGGACCCAGTACTTC

clone size: -
V gene: TRBV9
D gene: TRBD1
J gene: TRBJ1-1
CDR3 protein: CASSTPGGTEAFF
CDR3 DNA: TGTGCCAGCAGCACTCCAGGGGGCACTGAAGCTTTCTTT